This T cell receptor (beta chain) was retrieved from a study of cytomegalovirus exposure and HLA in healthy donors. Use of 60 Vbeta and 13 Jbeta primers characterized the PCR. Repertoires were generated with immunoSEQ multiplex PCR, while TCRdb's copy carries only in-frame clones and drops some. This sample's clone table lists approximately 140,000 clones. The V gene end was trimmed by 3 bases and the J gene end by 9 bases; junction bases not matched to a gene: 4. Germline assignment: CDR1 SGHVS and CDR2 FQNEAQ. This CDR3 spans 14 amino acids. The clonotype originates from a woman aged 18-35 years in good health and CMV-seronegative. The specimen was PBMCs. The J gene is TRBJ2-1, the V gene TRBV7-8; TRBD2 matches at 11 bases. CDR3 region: CASSFNLAGGEQFF. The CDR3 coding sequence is TGTGCCAGCAGCTTTAACCTAGCGGGAGGTGAGCAGTTCTTC.